This T cell receptor beta chain was sequenced for a study of PD-L1 blockade in urothelial cancer. Overall study context: Counts from blood samples showed a median of 141,255 T cells.

The time point denotes: pretreatment peripheral blood. With V trimmed by 2 bases and J by 6 bases, 12 bases remained unmatched. Germline CDR1 ENHRY, CDR2 SYGVKD. CDR3 length equals 17 residues. Measured with immunoSEQ multiplex PCR; TCRdb has only the in-frame clones, and not every one. The sample has tens of thousands of clones; more than 75% are singletons. V is TRBV10-3 and J is TRBJ1-1, with 10 positions matching TRBD1. The sequencing used PBMCs, collected around atezolizumab (anti-PD-L1) treatment. This TCR derives from a man aged 55 to 69 with urothelial cancer. Here the CDR3 DNA reads TGTGCCATCAGTGAGACATCCGGGACAGGGGCCCCATCTGAAGCTTTCTTT. This sequence encodes CAISETSGTGAPSEAFF.